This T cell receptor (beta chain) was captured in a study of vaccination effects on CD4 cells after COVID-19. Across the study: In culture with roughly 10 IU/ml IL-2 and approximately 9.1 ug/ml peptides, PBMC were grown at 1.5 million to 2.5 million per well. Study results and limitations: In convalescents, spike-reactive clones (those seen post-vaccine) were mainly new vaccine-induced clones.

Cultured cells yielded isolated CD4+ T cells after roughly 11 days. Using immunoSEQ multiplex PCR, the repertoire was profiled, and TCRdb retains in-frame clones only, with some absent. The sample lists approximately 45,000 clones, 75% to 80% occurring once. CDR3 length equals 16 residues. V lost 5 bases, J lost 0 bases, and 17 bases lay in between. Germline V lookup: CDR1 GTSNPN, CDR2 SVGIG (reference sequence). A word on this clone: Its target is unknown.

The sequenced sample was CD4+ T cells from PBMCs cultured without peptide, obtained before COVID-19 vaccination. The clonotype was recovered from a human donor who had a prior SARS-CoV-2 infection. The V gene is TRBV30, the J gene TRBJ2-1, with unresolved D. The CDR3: CAWSLSGLSSYNEQFF. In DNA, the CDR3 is TGTGCCTGGTCTCTTTCTGGCCTGAGCTCCTACAATGAGCAGTTCTTC.